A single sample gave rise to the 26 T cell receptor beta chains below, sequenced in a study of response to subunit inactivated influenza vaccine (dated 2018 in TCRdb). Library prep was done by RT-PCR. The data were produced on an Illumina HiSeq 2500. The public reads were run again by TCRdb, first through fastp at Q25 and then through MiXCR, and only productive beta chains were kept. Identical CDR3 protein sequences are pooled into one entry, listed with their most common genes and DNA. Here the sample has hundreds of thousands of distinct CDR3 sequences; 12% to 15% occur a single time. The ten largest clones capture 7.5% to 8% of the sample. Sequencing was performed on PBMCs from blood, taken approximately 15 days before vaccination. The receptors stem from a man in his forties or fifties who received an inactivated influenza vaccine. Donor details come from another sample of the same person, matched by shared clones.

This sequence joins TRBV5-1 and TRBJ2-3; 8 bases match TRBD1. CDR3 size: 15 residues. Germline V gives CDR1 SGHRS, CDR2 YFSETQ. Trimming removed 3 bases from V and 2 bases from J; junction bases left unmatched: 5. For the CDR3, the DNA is TGCGCCAGCAGCTCGGACAGGGATTACACAGATACGCAGTATTTT. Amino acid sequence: CASSSDRDYTDTQYF.

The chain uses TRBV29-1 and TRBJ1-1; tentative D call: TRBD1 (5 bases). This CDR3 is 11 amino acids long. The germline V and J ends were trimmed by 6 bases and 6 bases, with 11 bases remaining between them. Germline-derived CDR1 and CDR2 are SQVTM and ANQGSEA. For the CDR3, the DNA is TGCAGCGTCGCAGGGATTTCTGAAGCTTTCTTT. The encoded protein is CSVAGISEAFF. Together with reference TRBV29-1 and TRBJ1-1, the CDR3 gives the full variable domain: SAVISQKPSRDICQRGTSLTIQCQVDSQVTMMFWYRQQPGQSLTLIATANQGSEATYESGFVIDKFPISRPNLTFSTLTVSNMSPEDSSIYLCSVAGISEAFFGQGTRLTVV.

The CDR3 loop is CASSLYLWQGALGGEAFF. The CDR3 coding sequence is TGTGCCAGCAGTTTATATCTCTGGCAGGGGGCTTTAGGAGGTGAAGCTTTCTTT. The chain recombines TRBV27 with TRBJ1-1, with 8 nucleotides matching TRBD1. The junction had 17 bases not matched to a gene; V was cut back by 1 base and J by 7 bases. Germline V gene data show CDR1 as MNHEY and CDR2 as SMNVEV (reference sequence). The CDR3 spans 18 residues.

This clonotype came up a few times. CDR3 sequence: CASSQNSGGRFTDTQYF. The CDR3 DNA is TGTGCCAGCAGCCAGAATAGCGGGGGCCGATTCACAGATACGCAGTATTTT. The chain combines TRBV4-2 with TRBJ2-3; 9 bases are a match to TRBD2. This CDR3 is 17 amino acids long. The V segment lost 3 bases and the J segment 2 bases; nucleotides outside the gene matches: 9. Looked up from germline, CDR1 is LGHNA and CDR2 is YNFKEQ.

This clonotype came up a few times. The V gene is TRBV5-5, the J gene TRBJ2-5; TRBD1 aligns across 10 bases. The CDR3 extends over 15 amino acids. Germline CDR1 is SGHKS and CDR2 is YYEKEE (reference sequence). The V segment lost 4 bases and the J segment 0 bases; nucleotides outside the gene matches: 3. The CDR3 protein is CASSRGQGDQETQYF. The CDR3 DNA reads TGTGCCAGCAGCAGAGGACAGGGGGACCAAGAGACCCAGTACTTC.

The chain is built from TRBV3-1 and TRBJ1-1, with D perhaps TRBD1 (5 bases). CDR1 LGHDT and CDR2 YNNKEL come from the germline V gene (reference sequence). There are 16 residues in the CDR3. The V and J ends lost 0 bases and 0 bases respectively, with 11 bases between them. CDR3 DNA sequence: TGTGCCAGCAGCCAAGAAAGGAAGGGGATGAACACTGAAGCTTTCTTT. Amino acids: CASSQERKGMNTEAFF. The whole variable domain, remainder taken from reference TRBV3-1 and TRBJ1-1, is DTAVSQTPKYLVTQMGNDKSIKCEQNLGHDTMYWYKQDSKKFLKIMFSYNNKELIINETVPNRFSPKSPDKAHLNLHINSLELGDSAVYFCASSQERKGMNTEAFFGQGTRLTVV.

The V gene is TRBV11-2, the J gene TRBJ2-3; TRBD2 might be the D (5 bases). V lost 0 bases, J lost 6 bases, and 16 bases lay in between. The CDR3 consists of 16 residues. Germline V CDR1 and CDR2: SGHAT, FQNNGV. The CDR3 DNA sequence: TGTGCCAGCAGCTTAGATTTCGGTTACCGCGGGGATACGCAGTATTTT. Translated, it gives CASSLDFGYRGDTQYF. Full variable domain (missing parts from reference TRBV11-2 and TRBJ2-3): EAGVAQSPRYKIIEKRQSVAFWCNPISGHATLYWYQQILGQGPKLLIQFQNNGVVDDSQLPKDRFSAERLKGVDSTLKIQPAKLEDSAVYLCASSLDFGYRGDTQYFGPGTRLTVL.

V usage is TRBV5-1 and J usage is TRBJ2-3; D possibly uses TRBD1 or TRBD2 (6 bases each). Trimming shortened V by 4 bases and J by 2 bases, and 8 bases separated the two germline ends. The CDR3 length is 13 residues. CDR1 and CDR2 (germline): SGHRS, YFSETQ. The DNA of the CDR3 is TGCGCCAGCAGCGGGGGGCCCACAGATACGCAGTATTTT. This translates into CASSGGPTDTQYF.

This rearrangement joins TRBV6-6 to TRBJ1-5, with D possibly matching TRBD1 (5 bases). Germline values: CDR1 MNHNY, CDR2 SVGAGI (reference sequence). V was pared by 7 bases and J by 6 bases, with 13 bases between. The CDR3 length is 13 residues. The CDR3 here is CASIRDPPQPQHF. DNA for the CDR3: TGTGCCAGCATCAGGGACCCGCCTCAGCCCCAGCATTTT.

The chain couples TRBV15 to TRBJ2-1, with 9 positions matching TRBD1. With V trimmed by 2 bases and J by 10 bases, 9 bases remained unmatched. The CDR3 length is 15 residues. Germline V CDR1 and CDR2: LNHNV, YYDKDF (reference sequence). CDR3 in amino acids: CATSRSGQGLEEQFF. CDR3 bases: TGTGCCACCAGCAGATCGGGACAGGGTCTTGAAGAGCAGTTCTTC.

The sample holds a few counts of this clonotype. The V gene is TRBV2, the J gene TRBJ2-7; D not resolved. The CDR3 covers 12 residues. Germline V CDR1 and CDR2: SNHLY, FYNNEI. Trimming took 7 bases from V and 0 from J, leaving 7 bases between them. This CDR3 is CASKVISYEQYF. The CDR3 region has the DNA TGTGCCAGCAAGGTGATCTCCTACGAGCAGTACTTC.

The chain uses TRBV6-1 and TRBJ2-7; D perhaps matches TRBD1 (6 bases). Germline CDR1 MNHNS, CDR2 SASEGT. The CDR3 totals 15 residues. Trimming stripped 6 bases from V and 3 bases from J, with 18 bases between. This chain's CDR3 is CASSHGGFRGYEQYF. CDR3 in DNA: TGTGCCAGCAGCCACGGTGGTTTCAGGGGCTACGAGCAGTACTTC.

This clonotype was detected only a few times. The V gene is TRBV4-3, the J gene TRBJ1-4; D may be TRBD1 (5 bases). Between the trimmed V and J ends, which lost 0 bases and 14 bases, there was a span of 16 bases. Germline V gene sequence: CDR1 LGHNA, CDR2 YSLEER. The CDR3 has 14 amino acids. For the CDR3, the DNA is TGCGCCAGCAGCCAAGATCTGGGGCCGCGGTGGCTGTTTTTT. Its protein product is CASSQDLGPRWLFF.

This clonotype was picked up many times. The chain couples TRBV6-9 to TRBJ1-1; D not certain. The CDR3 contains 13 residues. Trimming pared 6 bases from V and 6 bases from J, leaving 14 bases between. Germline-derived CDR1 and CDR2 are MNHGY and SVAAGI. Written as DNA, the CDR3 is TGTGCCAGCAGAGATGATGTGTCGGCTGAAGCTTTCTTT. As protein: CASRDDVSAEAFF.

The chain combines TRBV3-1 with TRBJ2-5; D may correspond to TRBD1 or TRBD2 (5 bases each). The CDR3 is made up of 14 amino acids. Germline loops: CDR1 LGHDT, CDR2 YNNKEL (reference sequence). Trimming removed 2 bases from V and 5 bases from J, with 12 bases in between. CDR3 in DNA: TGTGCCAGCAGCCAAATGGGACGTAGGGAGACCCAGTACTTC. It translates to CASSQMGRRETQYF.

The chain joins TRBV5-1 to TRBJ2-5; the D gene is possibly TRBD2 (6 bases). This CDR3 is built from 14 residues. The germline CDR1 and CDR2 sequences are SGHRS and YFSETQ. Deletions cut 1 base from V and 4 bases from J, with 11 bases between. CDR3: CASSLIVGGETQYF. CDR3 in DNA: TGCGCCAGCAGCTTGATCGTGGGAGGAGAGACCCAGTACTTC.

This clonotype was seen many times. CDR3 sequence: CASSPGRYTGELFF. In DNA, the CDR3 is TGTGCCAGCAGTCCGGGACGGTACACCGGGGAGCTGTTTTTT. The chain recombines TRBV28 with TRBJ2-2; perhaps D is TRBD1 or TRBD2 (5 bases each). This CDR3 is built from 14 residues. Per the germline V gene, CDR1 is MDHEN and CDR2 is SYDVKM. V gave up 5 bases and J gave up 3 bases, with 10 bases separating them.

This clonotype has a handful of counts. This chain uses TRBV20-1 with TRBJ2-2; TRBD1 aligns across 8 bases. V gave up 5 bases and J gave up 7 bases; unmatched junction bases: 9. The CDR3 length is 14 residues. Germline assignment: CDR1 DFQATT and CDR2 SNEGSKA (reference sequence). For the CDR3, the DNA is TGCAGTGCTCGTCCTCCAGGGGGCATCGGGGAGCTGTTTTTT. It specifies CSARPPGGIGELFF.

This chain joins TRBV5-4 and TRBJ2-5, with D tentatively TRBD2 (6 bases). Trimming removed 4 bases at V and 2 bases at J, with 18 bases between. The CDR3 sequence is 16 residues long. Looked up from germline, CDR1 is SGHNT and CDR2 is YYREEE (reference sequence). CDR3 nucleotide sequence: TGTGCCAGCAGCGCGCTGACGGGAGTGGGGCAAGAGACCCAGTACTTC. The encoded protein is CASSALTGVGQETQYF.

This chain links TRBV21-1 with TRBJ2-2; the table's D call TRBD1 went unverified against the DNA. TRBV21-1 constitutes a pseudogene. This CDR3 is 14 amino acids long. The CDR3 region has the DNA TGTGCCAGCGTGAGGGGCGCGGGCACCGGGGAGCTGTTTTTT. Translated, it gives CASVRGAGTGELFF.

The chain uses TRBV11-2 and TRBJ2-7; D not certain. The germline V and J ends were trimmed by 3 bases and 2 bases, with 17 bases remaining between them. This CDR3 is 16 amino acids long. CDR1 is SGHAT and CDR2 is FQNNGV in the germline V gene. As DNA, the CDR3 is TGTGCCAGCAGCTTGTCTTTTTCTAGTACAACCTACGAGCAGTACTTC. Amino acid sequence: CASSLSFSSTTYEQYF.

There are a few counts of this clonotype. The CDR3 loop is CASKPTSDYEQYF. DNA of the CDR3: TGCGCCAGCAAACCGACTAGCGACTACGAGCAGTACTTC. The chain combines TRBV5-1 with TRBJ2-7, with 8 bases matching TRBD2. CDR1 is SGHRS, CDR2 YFSETQ, per germline. This CDR3 has 13 amino acids. V lost 6 bases to trimming and J lost 3 bases; unmatched junction nucleotides: 5. The variable domain in full, with the rest retrieved from reference TRBV5-1 and TRBJ2-7, is KAGVTQTPRYLIKTRGQQVTLSCSPISGHRSVSWYQQTPGQGLQFLFEYFSETQRNKGNFPGRFSGRQFSNSRSEMNVSTLELGDSALYLCASKPTSDYEQYFGPGTRLTVT.

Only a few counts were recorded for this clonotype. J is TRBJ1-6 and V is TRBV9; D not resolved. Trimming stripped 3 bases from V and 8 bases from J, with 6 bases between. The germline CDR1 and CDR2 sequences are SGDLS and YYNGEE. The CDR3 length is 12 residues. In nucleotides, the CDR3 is TGTGCCAGCAGCGCCGGGGATTCACCCCTCCACTTT. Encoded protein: CASSAGDSPLHF.

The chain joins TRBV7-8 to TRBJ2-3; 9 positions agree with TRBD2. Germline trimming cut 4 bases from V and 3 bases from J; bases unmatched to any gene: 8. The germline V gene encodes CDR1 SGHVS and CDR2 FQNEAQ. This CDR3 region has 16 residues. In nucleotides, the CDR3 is TGTGCCAGCAGCTGGAGTAGCGGGGGAGGAACAGATACGCAGTATTTT. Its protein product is CASSWSSGGGTDTQYF.

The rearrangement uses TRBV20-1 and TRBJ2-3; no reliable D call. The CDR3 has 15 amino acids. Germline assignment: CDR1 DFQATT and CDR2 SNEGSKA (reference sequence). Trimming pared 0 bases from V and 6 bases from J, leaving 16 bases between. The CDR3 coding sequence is TGCAGTGCTAGAGATCCGGGCAGCCGCGGTGATACGCAGTATTTT. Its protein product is CSARDPGSRGDTQYF.

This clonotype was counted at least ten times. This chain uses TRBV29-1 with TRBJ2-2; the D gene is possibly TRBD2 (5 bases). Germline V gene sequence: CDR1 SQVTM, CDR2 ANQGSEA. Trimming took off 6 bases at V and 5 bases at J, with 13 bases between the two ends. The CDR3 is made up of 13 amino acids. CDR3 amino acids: CSVVSSSTGELFF. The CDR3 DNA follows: TGCAGCGTAGTGTCTAGCTCGACCGGGGAGCTGTTTTTT.